Many counts were recorded for the clone carrying this TCR beta chain. CDR1 is SGDLS, CDR2 YYNGEE, per germline. The V gene end was trimmed by 0 bases and the J gene end by 2 bases; junction bases not matched to a gene: 2. This CDR3 has 16 residues. The record originates from a study of T-cell reconstitution after alpha-beta-depleted transplantation in children. The library targeted TCRbeta and was prepared with unique molecular identifiers. TCRdb fed the PCR reads into MiXCR, producing one record per CDR3 protein. The sample holds about 610,000 distinct CDR3 sequences, about 10% seen once. This clonotype originated in a human donor who donated a stem cell graft to a child with acute myeloid leukemia. J is TRBJ2-1 and V is TRBV9; 10 bases are a match to TRBD2. Material: PBMCs from the stem cell graft donor, obtained from the stem cell graft. The CDR3 bases are TGTGCCAGCAGCGTAGTAGCGGGAGGCGCCTACAATGAGCAGTTCTTC. It translates to CASSVVAGGAYNEQFF.